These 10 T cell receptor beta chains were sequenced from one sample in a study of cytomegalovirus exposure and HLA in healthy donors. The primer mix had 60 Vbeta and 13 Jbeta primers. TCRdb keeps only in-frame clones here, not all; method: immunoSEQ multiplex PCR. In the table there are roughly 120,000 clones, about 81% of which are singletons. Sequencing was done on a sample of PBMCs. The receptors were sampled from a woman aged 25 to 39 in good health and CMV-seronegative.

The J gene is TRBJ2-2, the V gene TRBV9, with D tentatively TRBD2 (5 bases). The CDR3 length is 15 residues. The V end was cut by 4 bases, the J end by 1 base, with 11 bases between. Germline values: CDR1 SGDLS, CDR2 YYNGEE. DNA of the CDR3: TGTGCCAGCAGCCTCAGCGGAGGGAACACCGGGGAGCTGTTTTTT. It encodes CASSLSGGNTGELFF.

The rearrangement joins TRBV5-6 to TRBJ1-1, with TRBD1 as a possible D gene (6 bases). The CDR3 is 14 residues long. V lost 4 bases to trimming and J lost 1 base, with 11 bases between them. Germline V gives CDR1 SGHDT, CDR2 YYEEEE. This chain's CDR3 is CASSHIQGNTEAFF. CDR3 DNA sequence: TGTGCCAGCAGCCATATACAGGGGAACACTGAAGCTTTCTTT.

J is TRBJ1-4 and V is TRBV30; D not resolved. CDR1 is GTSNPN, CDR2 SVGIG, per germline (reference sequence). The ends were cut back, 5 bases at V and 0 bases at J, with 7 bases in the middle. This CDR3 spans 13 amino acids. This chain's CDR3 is CAWDGATNEKLFF. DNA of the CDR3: TGTGCCTGGGACGGGGCAACTAATGAAAAACTGTTTTTT.

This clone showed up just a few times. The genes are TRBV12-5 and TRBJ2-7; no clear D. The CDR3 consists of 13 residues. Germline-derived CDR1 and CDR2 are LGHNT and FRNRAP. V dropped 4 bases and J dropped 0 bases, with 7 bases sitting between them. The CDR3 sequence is CASGSGPSYEQYF. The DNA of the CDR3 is TGTGCTAGTGGTTCCGGTCCCTCCTACGAGCAGTACTTC. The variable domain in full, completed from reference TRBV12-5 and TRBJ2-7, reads DARVTQTPRHKVTEMGQEVTMRCQPILGHNTVFWYRQTMMQGLELLAYFRNRAPLDDSGMPKDRFSAEMPDATLATLKIQPSEPRDSAVYFCASGSGPSYEQYFGPGTRLTVT.

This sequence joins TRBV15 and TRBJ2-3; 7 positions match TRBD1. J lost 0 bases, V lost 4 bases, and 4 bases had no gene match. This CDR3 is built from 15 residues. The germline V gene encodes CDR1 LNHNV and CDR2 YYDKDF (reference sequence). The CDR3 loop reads CATSTGQASTDTQYF. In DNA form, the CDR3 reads TGTGCCACCAGCACTGGACAGGCTAGCACAGATACGCAGTATTTT.

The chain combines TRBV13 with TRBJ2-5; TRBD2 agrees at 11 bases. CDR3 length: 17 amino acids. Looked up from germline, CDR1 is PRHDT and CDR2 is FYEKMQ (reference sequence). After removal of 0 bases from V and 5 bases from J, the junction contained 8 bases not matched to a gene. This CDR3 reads CASSLGTSGAGGETQYF. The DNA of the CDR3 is TGTGCCAGCAGCTTAGGGACTAGCGGGGCCGGAGGGGAGACCCAGTACTTC.

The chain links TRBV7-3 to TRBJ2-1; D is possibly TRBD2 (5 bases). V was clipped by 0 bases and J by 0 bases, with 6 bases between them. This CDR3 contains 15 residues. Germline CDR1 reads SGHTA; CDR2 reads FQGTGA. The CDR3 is CASSLTGDSYNEQFF. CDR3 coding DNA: TGTGCCAGCAGCTTAACCGGGGACTCCTACAATGAGCAGTTCTTC. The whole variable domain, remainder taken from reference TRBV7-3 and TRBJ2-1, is GAGVSQTPSNKVTEKGKYVELRCDPISGHTALYWYRQSLGQGPEFLIYFQGTGAADDSGLPNDRFFAVRPEGSVSTLKIQRTERGDSAVYLCASSLTGDSYNEQFFGPGTRLTVL.

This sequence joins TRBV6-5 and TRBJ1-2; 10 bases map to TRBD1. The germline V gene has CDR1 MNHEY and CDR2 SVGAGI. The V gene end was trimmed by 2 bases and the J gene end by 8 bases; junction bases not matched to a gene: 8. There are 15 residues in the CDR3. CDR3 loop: CASSYVYGTGVGYTF. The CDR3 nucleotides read TGTGCCAGCAGTTACGTCTATGGGACAGGGGTCGGCTACACCTTC.

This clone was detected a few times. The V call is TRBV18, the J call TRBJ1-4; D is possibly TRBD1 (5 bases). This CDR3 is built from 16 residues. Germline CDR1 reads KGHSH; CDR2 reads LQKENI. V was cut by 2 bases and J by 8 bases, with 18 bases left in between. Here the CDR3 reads CASSPIYGGGDEKLFF. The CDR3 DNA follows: TGTGCCAGCTCACCAATCTACGGAGGAGGGGACGAAAAACTGTTTTTT. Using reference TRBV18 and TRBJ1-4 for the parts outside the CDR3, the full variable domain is NAGVMQNPRHLVRRRGQEARLRCSPMKGHSHVYWYRQLPEEGLKFMVYLQKENIIDESGMPKERFSAEFPKEGPSILRIQQVVRGDSAAYFCASSPIYGGGDEKLFFGSGTQLSVL.

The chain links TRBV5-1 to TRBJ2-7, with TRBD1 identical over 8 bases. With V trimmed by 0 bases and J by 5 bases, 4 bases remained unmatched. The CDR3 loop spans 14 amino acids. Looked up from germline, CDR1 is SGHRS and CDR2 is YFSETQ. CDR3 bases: TGCGCCAGCAGCTTGGAGACAGGGGAGGACGAGCAGTACTTC. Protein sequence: CASSLETGEDEQYF.